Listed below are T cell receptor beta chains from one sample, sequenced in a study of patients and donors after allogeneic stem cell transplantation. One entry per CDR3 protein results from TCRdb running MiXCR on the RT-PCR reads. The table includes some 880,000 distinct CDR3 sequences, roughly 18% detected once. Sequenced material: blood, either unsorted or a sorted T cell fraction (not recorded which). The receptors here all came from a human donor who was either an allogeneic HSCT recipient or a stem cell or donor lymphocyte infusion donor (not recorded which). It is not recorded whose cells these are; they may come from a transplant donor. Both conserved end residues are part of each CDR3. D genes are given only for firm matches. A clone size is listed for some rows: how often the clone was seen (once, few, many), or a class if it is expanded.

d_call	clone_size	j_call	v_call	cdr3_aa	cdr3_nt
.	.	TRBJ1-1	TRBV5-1	CASREGDTEAFF	TGCGCCAGCAGAGAGGGCGACACTGAAGCTTTCTTT
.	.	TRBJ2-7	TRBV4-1	CASSQEGGLVGRYEQYF	TGCGCCAGCAGCCAAGAAGGAGGGCTAGTTGGTCGGTACGAGCAGTACTTC
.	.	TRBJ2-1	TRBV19	CASSIQGNYHNEQFF	TGTGCCAGTAGTATTCAAGGGAATTATCACAATGAGCAGTTCTTC
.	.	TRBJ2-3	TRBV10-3	CAIGESQDTQYF	TGTGCCATCGGGGAATCACAAGATACGCAGTATTTT
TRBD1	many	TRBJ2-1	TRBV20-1	CSARDLGQGRNNEQFF	TGCAGTGCTAGAGACCTAGGACAGGGAAGGAACAATGAGCAGTTCTTC
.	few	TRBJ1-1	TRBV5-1	CASTPTGKMGTEAFF	TGCGCCAGCACCCCCACAGGGAAAATGGGCACTGAAGCTTTCTTT
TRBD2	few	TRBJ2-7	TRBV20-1	CSARELGAGGFDEQYF	TGCAGTGCTAGAGAGTTGGGAGCGGGGGGCTTCGACGAGCAGTACTTC
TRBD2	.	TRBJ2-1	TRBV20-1	CSARDLTSASAYNEQFF	TGCAGTGCTAGAGATCTGACTAGCGCCTCCGCCTACAATGAGCAGTTCTTC
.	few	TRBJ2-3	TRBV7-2	CASSPPNVNTQYF	TGTGCCAGCAGCCCCCCGAATGTAAATACGCAGTATTTT
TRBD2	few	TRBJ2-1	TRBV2	CASRGLAGTNEQFF	TGTGCCAGCAGAGGACTAGCGGGGACCAATGAGCAGTTCTTC
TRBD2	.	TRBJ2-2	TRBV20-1	CSAASSSGSRELFF	TGCAGTGCCGCCTCATCTAGCGGGAGCCGGGAGCTGTTTTTT
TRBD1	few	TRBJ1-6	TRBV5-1	CASSAGQINSPLHF	TGCGCCAGCAGCGCGGGACAGATTAATTCACCCCTCCACTTT
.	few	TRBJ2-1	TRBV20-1	CSASDEQFF	TGCAGTGCTAGTGATGAGCAGTTCTTC
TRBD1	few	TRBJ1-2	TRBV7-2	CASSLDVGGGYTF	TGTGCCAGCAGCTTGGATGTAGGGGGCGGCTACACCTTC
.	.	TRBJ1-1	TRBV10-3	CAISGQPSGTEAFF	TGTGCCATCAGTGGGCAACCGAGTGGAACTGAAGCTTTCTTT
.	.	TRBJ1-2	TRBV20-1	CSAAPQLVGYTF	TGCAGTGCTGCCCCTCAGCTTGTGGGCTACACCTTC
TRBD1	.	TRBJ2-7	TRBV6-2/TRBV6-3	CASSPQDRVYEQYF	TGTGCCAGCAGTCCGCAAGACAGGGTATACGAGCAGTACTTC
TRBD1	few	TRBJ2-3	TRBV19	CASSLGQRSSTDTQYF	TGTGCCAGTAGTCTGGGACAGCGCTCTAGCACAGATACGCAGTATTTT
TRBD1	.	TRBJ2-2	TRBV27	CASSSWRQGNTGELFF	TGTGCCAGCAGTTCTTGGAGACAGGGAAACACCGGGGAGCTGTTTTTT
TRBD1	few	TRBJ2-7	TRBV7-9	CASSPRPDRVGVYEQYF	TGTGCCAGCAGCCCTAGGCCCGACAGGGTAGGCGTCTACGAGCAGTACTTC
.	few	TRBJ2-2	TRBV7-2	CASSPNGLNTGELFF	TGTGCCAGCAGCCCGAATGGACTGAACACCGGGGAGCTGTTTTTT
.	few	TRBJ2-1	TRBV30	CAWSVARLGGNEQFF	TGTGCCTGGAGTGTGGCTCGACTTGGGGGCAATGAGCAGTTCTTC
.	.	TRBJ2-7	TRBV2	CASRDYRSSVEQYF	TGTGCCAGCAGGGACTACAGGTCGTCCGTGGAGCAGTACTTC
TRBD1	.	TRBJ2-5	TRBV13	CASTHRGLETQYF	TGTGCCAGCACCCACAGGGGGCTTGAGACCCAGTACTTC
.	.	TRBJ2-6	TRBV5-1	CASSLAPTSAGANVLTF	TGCGCCAGCAGCTTGGCCCCTACATCTGCTGGGGCCAACGTCCTGACTTTC
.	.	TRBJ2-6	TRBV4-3	CASSQNWTSFLSGANVLTF	TGCGCCAGCAGCCAAAACTGGACATCCTTCCTCTCTGGGGCCAACGTCCTGACTTTC
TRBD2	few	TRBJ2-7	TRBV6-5	CASSYTGTSGSYEQYF	TGTGCCAGCAGTTACACCGGGACTAGCGGTTCCTACGAGCAGTACTTC
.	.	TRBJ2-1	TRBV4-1	CASSHGLRKNEQFF	TGCGCCAGCAGCCACGGACTAAGGAAGAATGAGCAGTTCTTC
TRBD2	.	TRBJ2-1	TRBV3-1	CASSQVRTSNEQFF	TGTGCCAGCAGCCAAGTCAGGACTAGCAATGAGCAGTTCTTC
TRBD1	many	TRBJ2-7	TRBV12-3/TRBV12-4	CASSPHPGQVSYEQYF	TGTGCCAGCAGTCCCCATCCGGGACAGGTCTCCTACGAGCAGTACTTC
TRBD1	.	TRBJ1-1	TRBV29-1	CSVGGQGGTEAFF	TGCAGCGTAGGGGGACAGGGGGGGACTGAAGCTTTCTTT
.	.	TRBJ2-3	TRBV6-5	CASSSTGGDTQYF	TGTGCCAGCAGTTCGACTGGCGGAGATACGCAGTATTTT
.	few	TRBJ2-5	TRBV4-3	CASSQYRIQETQYF	TGCGCCAGCAGCCAATACAGGATTCAAGAGACCCAGTACTTC
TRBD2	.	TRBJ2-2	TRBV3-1	CASRAGLALNTGELFF	TGTGCCAGCAGGGCGGGACTAGCCCTGAACACCGGGGAGCTGTTTTTT
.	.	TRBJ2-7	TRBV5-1	CASSLVENYEQYF	TGCGCCAGCAGCTTAGTTGAAAACTACGAGCAGTACTTC
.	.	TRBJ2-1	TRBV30	CAWSGDSATNEQFF	TGTGCCTGGAGTGGGGACTCCGCCACCAATGAGCAGTTCTTC
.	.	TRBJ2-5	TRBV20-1	CSASRSGQETQYF	TGCAGTGCTAGCCGTAGCGGCCAAGAGACCCAGTACTTC
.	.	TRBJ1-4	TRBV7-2	CASSLGGAINEKLFF	TGTGCCAGCAGCTTAGGAGGGGCCATTAATGAAAAACTGTTTTTT
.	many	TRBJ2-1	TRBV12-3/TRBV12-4	CASTWGRSSYNEQFF	TGTGCCAGCACCTGGGGCCGTAGCTCCTACAATGAGCAGTTCTTC
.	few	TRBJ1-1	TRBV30	CAWSSEQVHTEAFF	TGTGCCTGGAGTAGTGAACAGGTACACACTGAAGCTTTCTTT
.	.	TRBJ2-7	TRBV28	CASWGTLSSYEQYF	TGTGCCAGCTGGGGGACTTTATCCTCCTACGAGCAGTACTTC
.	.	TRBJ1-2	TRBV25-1	CASSENGYRQPDYTF	TGTGCCAGCAGTGAAAATGGTTACAGGCAACCTGACTACACCTTC
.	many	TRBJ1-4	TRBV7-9	CASSLEAATNEKLFF	TGTGCCAGCAGCTTAGAGGCCGCAACTAATGAAAAACTGTTTTTT
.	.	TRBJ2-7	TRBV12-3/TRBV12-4	CASSLGARGGEQYF	TGTGCCAGCAGTTTAGGGGCCAGAGGGGGCGAGCAGTACTTC
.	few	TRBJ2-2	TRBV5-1	CASSSGTATGELFF	TGCGCCAGCAGCAGTGGGACTGCCACCGGGGAGCTGTTTTTT
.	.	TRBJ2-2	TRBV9	CASSTRGVSNTGELFF	TGTGCCAGCAGCACCAGGGGGGTCTCGAACACCGGGGAGCTGTTTTTT
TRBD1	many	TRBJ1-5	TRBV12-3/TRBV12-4	CASSLNPGQGGQPQHF	TGTGCCAGCAGTTTAAACCCCGGACAGGGGGGTCAGCCCCAGCATTTT
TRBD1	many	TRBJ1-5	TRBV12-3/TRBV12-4	CASSLTGAARAQHF	TGTGCCAGCAGTTTGACAGGGGCCGCGAGAGCCCAGCATTTT
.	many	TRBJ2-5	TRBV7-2	CASSLPRLFQETQYF	TGTGCCAGCAGCTTACCTCGGCTTTTCCAAGAGACCCAGTACTTC